These 11 T cell receptor beta chains originate from one sample sequenced in a study of cytomegalovirus exposure and HLA in healthy donors. With 60 Vbeta and 13 Jbeta primers, the PCR was carried out. Using immunoSEQ multiplex PCR, the repertoire was profiled, and TCRdb retains in-frame clones only, with some absent. The table shows about 170,000 clones, with roughly four fifths occurring only once. The sequenced sample was PBMCs. These receptors came from a female donor in good health and CMV-seronegative.

The rearrangement links TRBV19 to TRBJ2-1; TRBD2 matches 7 bases. This CDR3 region has 12 residues. Looked up from germline, CDR1 is LNHDA and CDR2 is SQIVND (reference sequence). V shed 5 bases and J 6 bases; nucleotides not matched to a gene: 1. In nucleotides, the CDR3 is TGTGCCAGTAGTCCTAGCGGCAATGAGCAGTTCTTC. Residues: CASSPSGNEQFF.

The J gene is TRBJ2-5, the V gene TRBV6-5, with TRBD2 identical over 7 bases. Matching the DNA end better, TRBJ2-7 makes the J call doubtful. This CDR3 comprises 16 residues. CDR1 is MNHEY and CDR2 is SVGAGI in the germline V gene. CDR3 residues: CASSYSAGSFSYEQYF. Here the CDR3 DNA reads TGTGCCAGCAGTTACTCAGCGGGGTCCTTCTCCTACGAGCAGTACTTC.

The chain joins TRBV14 to TRBJ2-3; 12 bases fit TRBD2. V lost 1 base to trimming and J lost 0 bases; unmatched junction nucleotides: 11. CDR1 and CDR2 (germline): SGHDN, FVKESK. The CDR3 is 20 residues long. CDR3 bases: TGTGCCAGCAGCCAAGGCACTAGCGGGGGGTCCTGGATTAGCACAGATACGCAGTATTTT. Its translation is CASSQGTSGGSWISTDTQYF.

The chain has TRBV19 and TRBJ2-7; 13 positions agree with TRBD2. This CDR3 has 17 amino acids. The germline V gene has CDR1 LNHDA and CDR2 SQIVND (reference sequence). After removal of 3 bases from V and 2 bases from J, the junction contained 7 bases not matched to a gene. The chain's CDR3 is CASSIQLAGGSTYEQYF. The CDR3 DNA reads as TGTGCCAGTAGTATTCAACTAGCGGGAGGGTCGACCTACGAGCAGTACTTC.

This chain links TRBV7-6 with TRBJ2-2, with D possibly matching TRBD1 (6 bases). This CDR3 has 13 residues. Deletions cut 7 bases from V and 5 bases from J, with 11 bases between. The germline V gene encodes CDR1 SGHVS and CDR2 FNYEAQ. The CDR3 loop reads CASTRGRTGELFF. CDR3 bases: TGTGCCAGCACTAGGGGGAGAACCGGGGAGCTGTTTTTT. Using reference TRBV7-6 and TRBJ2-2 for the parts outside the CDR3, the full variable domain is GAGVSQSPRYKVTKRGQDVALRCDPISGHVSLYWYRQALGQGPEFLTYFNYEAQQDKSGLPNDRFSAERPEGSISTLTIQRTEQRDSAMYRCASTRGRTGELFFGEGSRLTVL.

J is TRBJ2-1 and V is TRBV5-1, with D uncertain. Trimming removed 5 bases at V and 8 bases at J, with 23 bases between. The CDR3 totals 16 residues. The germline V gene encodes CDR1 SGHRS and CDR2 YFSETQ. The DNA for the CDR3 is TGCGCCAGCAGTTCGAGCGATGAGACGGGTGGCGATGAGCAGTTCTTC. Translating gives CASSSSDETGGDEQFF.

V gene TRBV4-1 combines with J gene TRBJ2-2, with 9 nucleotides matching TRBD1. Germline V gives CDR1 MGHRA, CDR2 YSYEKL. The V gene end was trimmed by 2 bases and the J gene end by 7 bases; junction bases not matched to a gene: 5. The CDR3 covers 15 residues. In DNA, the CDR3 is TGCGCCAGCAGCCAAAGCGGGACAGGGCTCGGGGAGCTGTTTTTT. Encoded protein: CASSQSGTGLGELFF.

Notes on this clone: At one end, the junction sequence differs from germline, possibly due to a read error. The CDR3 DNA follows: TGTGCCAGCAGCTTAGATCGTAGGGGGAGCTCCCACAATGAGCAGTTCTTC. Its translation: CASSLDRRGSSHNEQFF. The chain employs TRBV11-2 and TRBJ2-1; possibly TRBD1 for D (6 bases). CDR1 SGHAT and CDR2 FQNNGV come from the germline V gene. This CDR3 has 17 residues.

The rearrangement uses TRBV2 and TRBJ2-7, with a weak D call TRBD2 (5 bases). Looked up from germline, CDR1 is SNHLY and CDR2 is FYNNEI. The CDR3 contains 12 residues. The ends were cut back, 2 bases at V and 3 bases at J, with 5 bases in the middle. CDR3 loop: CASSERGYEQYF. The CDR3 DNA is TGTGCCAGCAGTGAACGGGGCTACGAGCAGTACTTC.

This chain's CDR3 is CASSLTEMNTEAFF. The CDR3, as DNA: TGTGCCAGCTCCCTGACAGAGATGAACACTGAAGCTTTCTTT. The chain recombines TRBV18 with TRBJ1-1; TRBD1 is a possible D gene (5 bases). The V end lost 6 bases, the J end lost 0 bases, and 11 bases lay between the germline ends. This CDR3 comprises 14 residues. The germline gives CDR1 KGHSH, CDR2 LQKENI.

The CDR3: CASSLVAGGSYEQYF. CDR3 DNA: TGTGCCAGCAGTTTGGTAGCGGGAGGGTCGTACGAGCAGTACTTC. This chain connects TRBV28 to TRBJ2-5; 11 positions agree with TRBD2. The end of the DNA is better explained by TRBJ2-7, so the J call may be wrong. CDR1 is MDHEN and CDR2 is SYDVKM in the germline V gene. This CDR3 contains 15 residues.